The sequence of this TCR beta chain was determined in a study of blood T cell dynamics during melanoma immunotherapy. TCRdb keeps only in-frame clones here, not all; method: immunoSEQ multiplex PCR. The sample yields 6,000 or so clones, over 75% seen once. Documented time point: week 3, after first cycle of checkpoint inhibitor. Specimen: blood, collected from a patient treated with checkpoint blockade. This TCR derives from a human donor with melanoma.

This CDR3 reads CASSINFGGRNGYTF. The DNA of the CDR3 is TGTGCCAGCAGCATAAATTTCGGGGGGCGCAATGGCTACACCTTC. The chain combines TRBV11-2 with TRBJ1-2; maybe TRBD1 (6 bases). The CDR3 is 15 residues long. V lost 5 bases, J lost 6 bases, and 19 bases lay in between. Per the germline V gene, CDR1 is SGHAT and CDR2 is FQNNGV. The full variable domain, its missing parts supplied by reference TRBV11-2 and TRBJ1-2, is EAGVAQSPRYKIIEKRQSVAFWCNPISGHATLYWYQQILGQGPKLLIQFQNNGVVDDSQLPKDRFSAERLKGVDSTLKIQPAKLEDSAVYLCASSINFGGRNGYTFGSGTRLTVV.